These 19 T cell receptor beta chains were sequenced from one sample in a study of blood T cell repertoires in COVID-19. Libraries were prepared by immunoSEQ multiplex PCR; TCRdb keeps only in-frame clonotypes and omits some of them. This table holds about 360,000 clones, around 90% found once. Sequencing input: peripheral blood. The receptors shown here come from a human donor in a cohort sampled during active COVID-19.

This sequence joins TRBV3-1 (or the pseudogene TRBV3-2) and TRBJ2-7, with TRBD2 matching 10 bases. CDR1 and CDR2 (germline): LGHDT, YNNKEL (reference sequence). This CDR3 contains 16 residues. Trimming took 2 bases from V and 4 from J; bases not matched to a gene: 8. CDR3 nucleotides: TGTGCCAGCAGCCAAAACCCCCGGACTAGCGGTTACGAGCAGTACTTC. It is translated as CASSQNPRTSGYEQYF.

This chain uses TRBV28 with TRBJ1-6; D uncertain. The CDR3 contains 15 residues. V shed 7 bases and J shed 6 bases, with 16 bases lying between them. CDR1 and CDR2 from the germline V gene are MDHEN and SYDVKM. The CDR3 region has the DNA TGTGCCAGCAACCCTGCAGAGGGCTTTAATTCACCCCTCCACTTT. Translated: CASNPAEGFNSPLHF.

This clone was counted a single time. This specimen includes other DNA sequences encoding the same CDR3. The genes are TRBV3-1 (or the pseudogene TRBV3-2) and TRBJ2-2, with D hard to call. The CDR3 loop spans 14 amino acids. The germline V and J ends were trimmed by 1 base and 2 bases, with 5 bases remaining between them. Germline CDR1 LGHDT, CDR2 YNNKEL (reference sequence). CDR3 in amino acids: CASSQGLNTGELFF. CDR3 sequence (DNA): TGTGCCAGCAGCCAAGGTCTCAACACCGGGGAGCTGTTTTTT.

The chain couples TRBV24-1 to TRBJ2-5; 10 nucleotides match TRBD2. Germline V gene data show CDR1 as KGHDR and CDR2 as SFDVKD. There are 18 residues in the CDR3. V lost 4 bases to trimming and J lost 0 bases; unmatched junction nucleotides: 10. The chain's CDR3 is CATSDHGLAEPYQETQYF. CDR3 nucleotide sequence: TGTGCCACCAGTGACCACGGACTAGCGGAACCGTACCAAGAGACCCAGTACTTC.

In its sample, this clone was seen once. V gene TRBV2 combines with J gene TRBJ2-7; no definite D call. CDR3 length equals 14 residues. Germline loops: CDR1 SNHLY, CDR2 FYNNEI. The V end lost 4 bases, the J end lost 2 bases, and 12 bases lay between the germline ends. Here the CDR3 reads CASSVEARAYEQYF. As DNA, the CDR3 is TGTGCCAGCAGTGTCGAGGCTAGAGCCTACGAGCAGTACTTC. Combining the CDR3 with reference TRBV2 and TRBJ2-7 gives the whole variable domain EPEVTQTPSHQVTQMGQEVILRCVPISNHLYFYWYRQILGQKVEFLVSFYNNEISEKSEIFDDQFSVERPDGSNFTLKIRSTKLEDSAMYFCASSVEARAYEQYFGPGTRLTVT.

The chain couples TRBV19 to TRBJ2-1; the D gene is possibly TRBD2 (6 bases). CDR3 length equals 16 residues. With 5 bases removed from V and 7 bases from J, the gap between germline ends came to 21 bases. The V gene's germline CDR1 is LNHDA and CDR2 SQIVND (reference sequence). The CDR3 DNA sequence: TGTGCCAGTAGTGCGGCCGGGACTCTCGGTCGGAATGAGCAGTTCTTC. This encodes CASSAAGTLGRNEQFF.

This chain links TRBV6-5 with TRBJ2-1, with D possibly being TRBD1 (7 bases). The CDR3 is 15 amino acids. In germline, CDR1 is MNHEY, CDR2 SVGAGI. Trimming removed 5 bases at V and 5 bases at J, with 16 bases between. The CDR3 DNA is TGTGCCAGCAGTCCCCAGGGGGGAGCTAACAATGAGCAGTTCTTC. It codes for CASSPQGGANNEQFF.

The V and J genes are TRBV7-3 and TRBJ2-7; 10 bases fit TRBD2. J gave up 0 bases and V 10 bases, and 27 bases lay outside the gene matches. This CDR3 is built from 21 residues. Per the germline V gene, CDR1 is SGHTA and CDR2 is FQGTGA. The CDR3 loop is CATTTREMASGRHYLSYEQYF. CDR3 in DNA: TGTGCCACCACGACCCGGGAGATGGCTAGCGGGAGACATTACCTCTCCTACGAGCAGTACTTC.

V gene TRBV5-1 combines with J gene TRBJ2-5, with 8 bases lining up with TRBD1. This CDR3 region has 14 residues. The junction had 6 bases not matched to a gene; V was cut back by 4 bases and J by 4 bases. Germline V gene sequence: CDR1 SGHRS, CDR2 YFSETQ. CDR3 sequence: CASSIGTGGETQYF. The CDR3, as DNA: TGCGCCAGCAGCATTGGGACAGGTGGAGAGACCCAGTACTTC.

This clone was seen a few times. The rearrangement joins TRBV15 to TRBJ2-5, with D maybe TRBD2 (6 bases). V dropped 8 bases and J dropped 1 base, with 14 bases sitting between them. Germline assignment: CDR1 LNHNV and CDR2 YYDKDF (reference sequence). The CDR3 consists of 14 residues. CDR3: CATRRVGGQETQYF. CDR3 bases: TGTGCCACCCGGAGGGTCGGCGGCCAAGAGACCCAGTACTTC.

This rearrangement joins TRBV7-2 to TRBJ2-6; 8 positions match TRBD1. The ends lost 1 base at V and 2 bases at J; junction bases unmatched: 10. Germline V CDR1 and CDR2: SGHTA, FQGNSA. This CDR3 region has 19 residues. CDR3 DNA: TGTGCCAGCAGCTTAGTAGTGGGGTCAGGGGGCGCTGGGGCCAACGTCCTGACTTTC. This gives the protein CASSLVVGSGGAGANVLTF. Complete variable domain (other parts from reference TRBV7-2 and TRBJ2-6): GAGVSQSPSNKVTEKGKDVELRCDPISGHTALYWYRQSLGQGLEFLIYFQGNSAPDKSGLPSDRFSAERTGGSVSTLTIQRTQQEDSAVYLCASSLVVGSGGAGANVLTFGAGSRLTVL.

The J gene is TRBJ1-1, the V gene TRBV7-2; D gene unclear. This CDR3 spans 14 amino acids. The germline V gene encodes CDR1 SGHTA and CDR2 FQGNSA. Trimming pared 2 bases from V and 0 bases from J, leaving 7 bases between. CDR3 DNA sequence: TGTGCCAGCAGCTTAACCACGGTGAACACTGAAGCTTTCTTT. Amino acids: CASSLTTVNTEAFF.

In DNA form, the CDR3 reads TGTGCCAGCAGCAATCAACAGGGCAATGAGCAGTTCTTC. It specifies CASSNQQGNEQFF. This chain joins TRBV7-3 and TRBJ2-1; a possible D gene is TRBD1 (6 bases). The CDR3 covers 13 residues. V was trimmed by 5 bases and J by 6 bases, leaving 11 bases between them. In germline, CDR1 is SGHTA, CDR2 FQGTGA.

The chain employs TRBV4-1 and TRBJ2-1; 9 bases are shared with TRBD1. Germline V gene sequence: CDR1 MGHRA, CDR2 YSYEKL. The CDR3 loop spans 16 amino acids. Trimming cost V 0 bases and J 10 bases; bases outside gene matches: 10. The CDR3 DNA follows: TGCGCCAGCAGCCAAGAGTCGACAGGGGGGCTACGGGAGCAGTTCTTC. Its protein product is CASSQESTGGLREQFF.

The rearrangement uses TRBV11-2 and TRBJ1-2; TRBD1 is a possible D gene (6 bases). Per germline, CDR1 SGHAT and CDR2 FQNNGV. Trimming pared 0 bases from V and 11 bases from J, leaving 16 bases between. The length of the CDR3 is 14 residues. The CDR3 protein is CASSLDAGVWRYTF. CDR3 sequence (DNA): TGTGCCAGCAGCTTAGATGCAGGGGTATGGAGGTACACCTTC.

The gene calls are TRBV11-3 and TRBJ2-3, with unresolved D. Trimming shortened V by 3 bases and J by 1 base, and 5 bases separated the two germline ends. The CDR3 is 13 amino acids. Germline V lookup: CDR1 SGHNT, CDR2 YENEEA. In DNA, the CDR3 is TGTGCCAGCAGCTTGACTCGCACAGATACGCAGTATTTT. Translated: CASSLTRTDTQYF.

The chain recombines TRBV5-5 with TRBJ1-5; TRBD1 is a possible D gene (5 bases). The CDR3 loop spans 13 amino acids. V was clipped by 5 bases and J by 5 bases, with 11 bases between them. Germline assignment: CDR1 SGHKS and CDR2 YYEKEE (reference sequence). CDR3 bases: TGTGCCAGCAGAGGACAAGACGATCAGCCCCAGCATTTT. Its translation: CASRGQDDQPQHF. Together with reference TRBV5-5 and TRBJ1-5, the CDR3 gives the full variable domain: DAGVTQSPTHLIKTRGQQVTLRCSPISGHKSVSWYQQVLGQGPQFIFQYYEKEERGRGNFPDRFSARQFPNYSSELNVNALLLGDSALYLCASRGQDDQPQHFGDGTRLSIL.

V usage is TRBV18 and J usage is TRBJ2-1; 14 positions match TRBD2. V shed 3 bases, J shed 13 bases, and the junction held 8 bases outside the gene matches. The V gene's germline CDR1 is KGHSH and CDR2 LQKENI. The CDR3 spans 15 residues. This CDR3 is CASSPSTSGGADQFF. The DNA of the CDR3 is TGTGCCAGCTCACCGTCGACTAGCGGGGGGGCCGACCAGTTCTTC.

There are a few counts of this clone. The CDR3 protein is CASSLDAAGGRYEQYF. For the CDR3, the DNA is TGTGCCAGCAGCTTAGATGCGGCGGGAGGGCGCTACGAGCAGTACTTC. The J gene is TRBJ2-7, the V gene TRBV11-2, with TRBD2 matching 9 bases. J gave up 3 bases and V 0 bases, and 6 bases lay outside the gene matches. The length of the CDR3 is 16 residues. Germline values: CDR1 SGHAT, CDR2 FQNNGV.